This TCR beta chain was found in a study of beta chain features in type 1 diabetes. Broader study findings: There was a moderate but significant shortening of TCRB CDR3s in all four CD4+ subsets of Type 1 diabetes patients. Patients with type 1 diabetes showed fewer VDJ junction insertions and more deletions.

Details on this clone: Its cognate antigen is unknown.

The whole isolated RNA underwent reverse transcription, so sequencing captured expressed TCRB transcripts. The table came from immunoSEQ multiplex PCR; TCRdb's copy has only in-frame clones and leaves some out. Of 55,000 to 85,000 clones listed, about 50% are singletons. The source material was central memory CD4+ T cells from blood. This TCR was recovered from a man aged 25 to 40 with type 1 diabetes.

CDR3 nucleotides: TGCGCCAGCAGCTCATCTAGCGGGGGGGCCGCAGATACGCAGTATTTT. Protein: CASSSSSGGAADTQYF. This chain joins TRBV5-1 and TRBJ2-3; 12 bases are a match to TRBD2. CDR1 and CDR2 from the germline V gene are SGHRS and YFSETQ. This CDR3 contains 16 residues. V dropped 3 bases and J dropped 4; count of bases not matched to a gene: 6.